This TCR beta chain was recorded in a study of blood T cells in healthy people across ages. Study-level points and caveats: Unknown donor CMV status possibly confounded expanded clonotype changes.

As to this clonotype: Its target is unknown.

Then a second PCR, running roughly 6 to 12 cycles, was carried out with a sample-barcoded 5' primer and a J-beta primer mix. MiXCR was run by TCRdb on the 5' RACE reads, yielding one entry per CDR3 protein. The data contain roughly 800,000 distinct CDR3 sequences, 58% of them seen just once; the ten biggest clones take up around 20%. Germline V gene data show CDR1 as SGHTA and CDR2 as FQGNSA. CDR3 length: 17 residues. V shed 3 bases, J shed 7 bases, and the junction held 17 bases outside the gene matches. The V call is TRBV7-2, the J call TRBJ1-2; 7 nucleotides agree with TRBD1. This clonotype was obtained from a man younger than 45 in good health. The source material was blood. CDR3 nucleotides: TGTGCCAGCAGCTTTCGACAGGGTGGTTCAGAATCGGGTGGCTACACCTTC. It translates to CASSFRQGGSESGGYTF.